This TCR beta chain came from a study of T cell responses to AZD1222 COVID-19 vaccine. Study-wide context: Second-dose intervals near 4 or 12 weeks were combined.

Study results and caveats: Just 5 to 7 people given AZD1222 tested seropositive at baseline. CD4 TCRs associated with vaccination spanned spike, dominating at 160-218 and 743-854. Elevations in Spike-specific TCR breadth and depth followed administration of two AZD1222 doses.

From germline, CDR1 is LNHDA and CDR2 SQIVND (reference sequence). The CDR3 loop spans 14 amino acids. V shed 7 bases and J 2 bases; nucleotides not matched to a gene: 8. Notes on this clone: Its antigen remains unidentified.

The assay was immunoSEQ multiplex PCR, and TCRdb's table has in-frame clones only and misses some. The top ten hold roughly 5.2% of the sample, which has about 88,000 clones, around 90% seen once. This clonotype was obtained from an adult in good health. The chain joins TRBV19 to TRBJ2-7; 7 bases line up with TRBD2. The sample here was peripheral blood, taken on day 0 of AZD1222 vaccination. This CDR3 reads CASNTLGTTYEQYF. The CDR3 DNA follows: TGTGCCAGTAATACCCTCGGGACTACCTACGAGCAGTACTTC.